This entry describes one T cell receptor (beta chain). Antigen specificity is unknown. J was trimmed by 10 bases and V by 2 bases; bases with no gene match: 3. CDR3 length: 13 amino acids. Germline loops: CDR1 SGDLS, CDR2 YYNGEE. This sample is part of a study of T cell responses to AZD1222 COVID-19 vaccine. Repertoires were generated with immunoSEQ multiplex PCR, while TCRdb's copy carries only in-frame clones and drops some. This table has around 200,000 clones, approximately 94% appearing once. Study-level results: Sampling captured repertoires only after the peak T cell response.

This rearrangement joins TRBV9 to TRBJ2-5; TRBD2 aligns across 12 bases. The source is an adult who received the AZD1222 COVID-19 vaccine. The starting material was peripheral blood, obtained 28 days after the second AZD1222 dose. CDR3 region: CASSVGLAGLQYF. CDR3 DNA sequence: TGTGCCAGCAGCGTCGGACTAGCGGGACTCCAGTACTTC.